These 8 T cell receptor beta chains originate from one sample sequenced in a study of T cells in Graves' hyperthyroidism and ophthalmopathy (dated by TCRdb to the late 2010s). Receptor amplification or capture employed multiplex PCR. The instrument was an Illumina HiSeq 2000. The TCR beta CDR3 regions were amplified from RNA transcripts. A first-round RT-PCR of the TCR CDR3 used the HTBI primer set with the Qiagen OneStep RT-PCR kit. In-frame beta chains were kept once TCRdb had trimmed the public reads at Q25 with fastp and called clones with MiXCR. Merged by CDR3 protein, the rows form single entries marked with the most common genes and DNA. The sample table lists more than 300,000 distinct CDR3 sequences, over 11% of them with a count of one. The ten largest clones take up 11% of the sample. Material for sequencing was blood. Source of these receptors: a woman aged 55-69 years with Graves' hyperthyroidism.

This clonotype came up many times. V gene TRBV12-3 or TRBV12-4 combines with J gene TRBJ1-3; D is unclear. This CDR3 comprises 14 residues. Trimming pared 5 bases from V and 8 bases from J, leaving 16 bases between. For the CDR3, the DNA is TGTGCCAGCAGTCGCGCCCAGGCGTCAGACACCATATATTTT. Amino acid sequence: CASSRAQASDTIYF.

J is TRBJ2-7 and V is TRBV12-5, with no clear D. This CDR3 comprises 16 residues. Trimming removed 0 bases from V and 0 bases from J, with 12 bases in between. Germline CDR1 is LGHNT and CDR2 is FRNRAP. CDR3 nucleotides: TGTGCTAGTGGTTTGGTACACGAATACAGCTCCTACGAGCAGTACTTC. Translation: CASGLVHEYSSYEQYF.

V gene TRBV5-4 combines with J gene TRBJ2-1; 12 positions match TRBD2. Trimming removed 0 bases from V and 2 bases from J; junction bases left unmatched: 15. The CDR3 loop spans 21 amino acids. Germline V gene lookup returns CDR1 SGHNT and CDR2 YYREEE (reference sequence). The CDR3: CASSLARVLAGGLLPYNEQFF. The CDR3 bases are TGTGCCAGCAGCTTGGCCAGGGTACTAGCGGGAGGACTCCTACCCTACAATGAGCAGTTCTTC. The entire variable domain, with the rest obtained from reference TRBV5-4 and TRBJ2-1, is as follows: ETGVTQSPTHLIKTRGQQVTLRCSSQSGHNTVSWYQQALGQGPQFIFQYYREEENGRGNFPPRFSGLQFPNYSSELNVNALELDDSALYLCASSLARVLAGGLLPYNEQFFGPGTRLTVL.

This clonotype was seen ten or more times. This chain connects TRBV11-3 to TRBJ1-2; tentatively, D is TRBD1 (5 bases). V dropped 5 bases and J dropped 7 bases, with 14 bases sitting between them. The CDR3 sequence is 13 residues long. Germline assignment: CDR1 SGHNT and CDR2 YENEEA. The DNA for the CDR3 is TGTGCCAGCAGCCAGAGGGGTCGGGGTGGCTACACCTTC. Amino acid sequence: CASSQRGRGGYTF.

The V and J genes are TRBV27 and TRBJ2-3, with D uncertain. Trimming pared 5 bases from V and 6 bases from J, leaving 12 bases between. Per germline, CDR1 MNHEY and CDR2 SMNVEV (reference sequence). The CDR3 loop spans 13 amino acids. The CDR3 DNA reads as TGTGCCAGCAGTGGGCAATCTAGGGATACGCAGTATTTT. Protein product: CASSGQSRDTQYF.

This clonotype was found many times. The rearrangement joins TRBV20-1 to TRBJ1-2; TRBD1 agrees at 7 bases. The germline CDR1 and CDR2 sequences are DFQATT and SNEGSKA (reference sequence). This CDR3 comprises 15 residues. With V trimmed by 3 bases and J by 2 bases, 9 bases remained unmatched. The chain's CDR3 is CSARARDRGNYGYTF. As DNA, the CDR3 is TGCAGTGCTAGGGCTCGGGACAGAGGGAACTATGGCTACACCTTC.

This clonotype was detected many times. This chain uses TRBV12-5 with TRBJ2-2; 9 bases align to TRBD2. J gave up 6 bases and V 2 bases, and 13 bases lay outside the gene matches. CDR3 size: 18 residues. Germline-derived CDR1 and CDR2 are LGHNT and FRNRAP. CDR3 coding DNA: TGTGCTAGTGGTTTGAAGGCTGGGGCGGGAGGGCCGCCCGGGGAGCTGTTTTTT. It translates to CASGLKAGAGGPPGELFF.

The chain employs TRBV28 and TRBJ2-2; D may be TRBD1 (6 bases). The CDR3 totals 14 residues. V lost 6 bases and J lost 5, with 13 bases in between. Germline V gives CDR1 MDHEN, CDR2 SYDVKM. The CDR3 loop reads CASRRTVETGELFF. CDR3 sequence (DNA): TGTGCCAGCAGAAGGACAGTTGAAACCGGGGAGCTGTTTTTT.